The clone carrying this T cell receptor (beta chain) was detected only a few times. This entry belongs to a study of CD8+ T cells in alopecia areata. The CDR3 has 15 residues. V lost 1 base to trimming and J lost 4 bases, with 13 bases between them. Germline V gene sequence: CDR1 SGHAT, CDR2 FQNNGV. Described treatment: oral pan-JAK inhibitor, 5-10 mg twice daily. After isolation, RNA underwent reverse transcription to generate cDNA as the sequencing template. Some clones are missing from TCRdb's copy, which holds only in-frame ones; the method was immunoSEQ multiplex PCR. The repertoire holds about 260,000 clones, with about 62% as singletons.

The chain has TRBV11-2 and TRBJ2-5; the D gene is possibly TRBD2 (7 bases). This specimen consisted of CD4+ T cells sorted from blood, obtained at approximately week 52, from a patient treated with tofacitinib. The clonotype comes from a human donor with alopecia areata. CDR3 sequence: CASSLVGGGRETQYF. The CDR3 coding sequence is TGTGCCAGCAGCTTAGTGGGAGGGGGTAGAGAGACCCAGTACTTC.